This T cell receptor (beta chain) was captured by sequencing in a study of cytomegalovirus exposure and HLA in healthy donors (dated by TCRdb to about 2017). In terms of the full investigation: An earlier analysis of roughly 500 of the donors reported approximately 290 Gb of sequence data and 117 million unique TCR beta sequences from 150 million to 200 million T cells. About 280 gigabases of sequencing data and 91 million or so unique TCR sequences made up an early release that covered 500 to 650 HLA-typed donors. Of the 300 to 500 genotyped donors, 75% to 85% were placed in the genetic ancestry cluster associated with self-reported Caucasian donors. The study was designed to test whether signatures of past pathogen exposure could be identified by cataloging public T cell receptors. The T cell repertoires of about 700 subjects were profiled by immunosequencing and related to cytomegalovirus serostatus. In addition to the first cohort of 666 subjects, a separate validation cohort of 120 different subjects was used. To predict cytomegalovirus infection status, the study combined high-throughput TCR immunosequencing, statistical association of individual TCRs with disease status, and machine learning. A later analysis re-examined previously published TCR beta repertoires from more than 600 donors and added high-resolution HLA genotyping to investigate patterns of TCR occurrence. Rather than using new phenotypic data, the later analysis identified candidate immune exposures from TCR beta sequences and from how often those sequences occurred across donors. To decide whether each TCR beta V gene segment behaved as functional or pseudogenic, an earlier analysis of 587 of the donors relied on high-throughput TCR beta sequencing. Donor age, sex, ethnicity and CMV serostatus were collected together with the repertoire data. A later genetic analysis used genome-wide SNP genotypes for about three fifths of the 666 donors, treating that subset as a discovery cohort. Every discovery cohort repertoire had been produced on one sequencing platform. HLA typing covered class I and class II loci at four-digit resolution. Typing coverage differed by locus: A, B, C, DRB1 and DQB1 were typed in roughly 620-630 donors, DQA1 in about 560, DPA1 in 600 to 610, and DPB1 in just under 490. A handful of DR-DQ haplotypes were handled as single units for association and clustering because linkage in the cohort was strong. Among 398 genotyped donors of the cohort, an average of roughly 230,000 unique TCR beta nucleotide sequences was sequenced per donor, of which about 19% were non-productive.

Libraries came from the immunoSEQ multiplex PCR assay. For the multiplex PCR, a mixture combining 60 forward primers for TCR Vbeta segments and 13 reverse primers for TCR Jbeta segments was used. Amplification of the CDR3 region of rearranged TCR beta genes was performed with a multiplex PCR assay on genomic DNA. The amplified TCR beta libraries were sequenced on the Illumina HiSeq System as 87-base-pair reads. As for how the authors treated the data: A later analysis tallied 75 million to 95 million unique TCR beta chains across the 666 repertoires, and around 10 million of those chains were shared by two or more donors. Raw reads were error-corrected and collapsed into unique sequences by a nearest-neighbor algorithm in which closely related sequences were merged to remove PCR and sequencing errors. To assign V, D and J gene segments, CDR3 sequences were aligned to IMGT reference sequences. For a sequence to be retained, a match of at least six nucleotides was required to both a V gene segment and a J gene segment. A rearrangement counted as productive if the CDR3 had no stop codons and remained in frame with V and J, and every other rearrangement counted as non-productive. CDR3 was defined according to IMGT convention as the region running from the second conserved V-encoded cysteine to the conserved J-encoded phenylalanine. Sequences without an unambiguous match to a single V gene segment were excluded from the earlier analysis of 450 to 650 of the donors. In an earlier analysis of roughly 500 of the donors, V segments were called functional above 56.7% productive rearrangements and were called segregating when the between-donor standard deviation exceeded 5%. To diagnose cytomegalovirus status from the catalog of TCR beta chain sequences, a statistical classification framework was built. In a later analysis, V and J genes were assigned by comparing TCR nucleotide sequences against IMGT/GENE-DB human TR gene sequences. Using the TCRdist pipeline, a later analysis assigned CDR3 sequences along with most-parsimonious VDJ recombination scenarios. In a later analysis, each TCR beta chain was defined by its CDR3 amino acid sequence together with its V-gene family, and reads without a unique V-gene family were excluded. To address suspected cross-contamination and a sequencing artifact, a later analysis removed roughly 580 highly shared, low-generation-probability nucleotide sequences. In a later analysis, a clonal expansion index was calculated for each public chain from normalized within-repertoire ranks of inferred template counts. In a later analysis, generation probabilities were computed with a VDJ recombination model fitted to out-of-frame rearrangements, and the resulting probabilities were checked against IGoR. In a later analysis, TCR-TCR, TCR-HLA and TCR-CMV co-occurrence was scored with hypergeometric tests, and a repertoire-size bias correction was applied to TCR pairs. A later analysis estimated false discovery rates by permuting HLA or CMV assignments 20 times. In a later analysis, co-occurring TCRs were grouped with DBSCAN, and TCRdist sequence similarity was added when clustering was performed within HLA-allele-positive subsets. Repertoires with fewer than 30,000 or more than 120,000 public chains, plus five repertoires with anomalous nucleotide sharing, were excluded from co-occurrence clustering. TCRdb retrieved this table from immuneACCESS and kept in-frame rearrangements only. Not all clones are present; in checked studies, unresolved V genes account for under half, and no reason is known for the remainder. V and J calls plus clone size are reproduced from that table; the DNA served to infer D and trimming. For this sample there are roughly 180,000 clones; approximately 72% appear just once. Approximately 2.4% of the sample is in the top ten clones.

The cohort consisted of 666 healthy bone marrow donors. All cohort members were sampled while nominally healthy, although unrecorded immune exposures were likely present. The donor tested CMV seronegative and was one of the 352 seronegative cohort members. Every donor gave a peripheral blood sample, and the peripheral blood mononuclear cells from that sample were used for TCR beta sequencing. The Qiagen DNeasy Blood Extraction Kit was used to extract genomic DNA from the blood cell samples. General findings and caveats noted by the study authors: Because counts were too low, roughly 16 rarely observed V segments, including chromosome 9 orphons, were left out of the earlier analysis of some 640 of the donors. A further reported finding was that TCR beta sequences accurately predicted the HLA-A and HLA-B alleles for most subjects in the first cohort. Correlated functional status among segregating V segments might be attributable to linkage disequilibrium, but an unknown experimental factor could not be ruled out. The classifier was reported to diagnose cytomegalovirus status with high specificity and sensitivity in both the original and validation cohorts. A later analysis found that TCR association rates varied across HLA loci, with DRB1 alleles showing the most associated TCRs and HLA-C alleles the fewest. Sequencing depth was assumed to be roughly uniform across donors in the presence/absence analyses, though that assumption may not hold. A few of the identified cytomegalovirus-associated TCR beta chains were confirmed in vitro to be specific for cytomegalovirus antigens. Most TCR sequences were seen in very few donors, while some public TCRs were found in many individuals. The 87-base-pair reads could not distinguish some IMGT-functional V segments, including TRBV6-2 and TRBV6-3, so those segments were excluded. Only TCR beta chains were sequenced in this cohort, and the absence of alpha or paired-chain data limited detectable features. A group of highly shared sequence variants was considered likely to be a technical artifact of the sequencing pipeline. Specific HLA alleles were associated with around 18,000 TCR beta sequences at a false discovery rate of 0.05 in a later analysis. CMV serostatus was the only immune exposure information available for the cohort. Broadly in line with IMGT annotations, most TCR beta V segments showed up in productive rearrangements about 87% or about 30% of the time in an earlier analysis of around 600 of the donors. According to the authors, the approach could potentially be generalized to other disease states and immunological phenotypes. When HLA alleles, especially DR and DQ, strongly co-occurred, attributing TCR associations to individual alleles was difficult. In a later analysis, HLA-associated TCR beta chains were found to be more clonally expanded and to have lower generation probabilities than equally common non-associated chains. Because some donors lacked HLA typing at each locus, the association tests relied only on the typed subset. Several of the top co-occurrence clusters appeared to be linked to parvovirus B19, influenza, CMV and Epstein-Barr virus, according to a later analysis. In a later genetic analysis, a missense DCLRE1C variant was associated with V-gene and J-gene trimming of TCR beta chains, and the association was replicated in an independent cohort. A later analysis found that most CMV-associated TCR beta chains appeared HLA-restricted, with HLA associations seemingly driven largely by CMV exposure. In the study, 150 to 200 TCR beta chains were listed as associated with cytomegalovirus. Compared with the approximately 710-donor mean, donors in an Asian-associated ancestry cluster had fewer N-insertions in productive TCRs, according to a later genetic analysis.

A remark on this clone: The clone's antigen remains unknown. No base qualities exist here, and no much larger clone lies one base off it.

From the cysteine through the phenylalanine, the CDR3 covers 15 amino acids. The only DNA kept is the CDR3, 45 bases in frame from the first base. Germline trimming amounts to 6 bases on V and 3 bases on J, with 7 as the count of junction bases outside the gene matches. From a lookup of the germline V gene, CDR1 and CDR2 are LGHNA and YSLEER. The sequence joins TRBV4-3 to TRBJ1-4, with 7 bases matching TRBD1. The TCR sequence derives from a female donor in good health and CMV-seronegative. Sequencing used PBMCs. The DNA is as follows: TGCGCCAGCAGTCTACAGGGGAACGCTAATGAAAAACTGTTTTTT. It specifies CASSLQGNANEKLFF.